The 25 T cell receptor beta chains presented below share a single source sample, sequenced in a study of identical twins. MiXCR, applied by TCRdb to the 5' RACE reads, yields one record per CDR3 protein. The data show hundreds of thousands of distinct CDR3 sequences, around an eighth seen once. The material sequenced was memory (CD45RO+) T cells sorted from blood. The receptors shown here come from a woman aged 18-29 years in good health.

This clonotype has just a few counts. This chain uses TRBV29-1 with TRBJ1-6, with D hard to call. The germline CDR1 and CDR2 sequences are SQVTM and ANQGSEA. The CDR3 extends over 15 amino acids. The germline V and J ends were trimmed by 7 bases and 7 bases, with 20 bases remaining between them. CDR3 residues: CSARTGSSTNSPLHF. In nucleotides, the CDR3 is TGCAGCGCCCGCACGGGGTCCTCTACCAATTCACCCCTCCACTTT.

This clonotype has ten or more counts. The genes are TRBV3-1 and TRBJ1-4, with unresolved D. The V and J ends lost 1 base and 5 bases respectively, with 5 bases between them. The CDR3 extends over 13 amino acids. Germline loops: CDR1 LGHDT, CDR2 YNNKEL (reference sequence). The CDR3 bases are TGTGCCAGCAGCCAAGTCAGCAATGAAAAACTGTTTTTT. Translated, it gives CASSQVSNEKLFF.

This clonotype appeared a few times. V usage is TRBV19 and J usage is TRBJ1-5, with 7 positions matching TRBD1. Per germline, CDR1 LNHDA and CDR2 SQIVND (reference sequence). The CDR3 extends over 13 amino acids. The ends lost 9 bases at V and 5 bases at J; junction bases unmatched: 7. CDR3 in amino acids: CASDDREHQPQHF. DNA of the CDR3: TGTGCCAGCGACGACAGGGAGCATCAGCCCCAGCATTTT.

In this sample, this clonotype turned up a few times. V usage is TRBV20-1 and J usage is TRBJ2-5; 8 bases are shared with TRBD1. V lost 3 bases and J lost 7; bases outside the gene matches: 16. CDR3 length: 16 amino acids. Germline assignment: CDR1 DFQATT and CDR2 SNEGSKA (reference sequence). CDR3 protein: CSARDPRGPGEGTQYF. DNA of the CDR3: TGCAGTGCTAGGGACCCCAGGGGGCCTGGGGAAGGGACCCAGTACTTC.

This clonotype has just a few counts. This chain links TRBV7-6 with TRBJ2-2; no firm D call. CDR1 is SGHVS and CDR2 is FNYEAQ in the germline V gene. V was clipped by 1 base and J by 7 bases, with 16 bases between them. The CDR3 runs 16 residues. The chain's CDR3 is CASSLELYASGGELFF. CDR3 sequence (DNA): TGTGCCAGCAGCTTAGAGCTCTACGCCTCGGGCGGGGAGCTGTTTTTT.

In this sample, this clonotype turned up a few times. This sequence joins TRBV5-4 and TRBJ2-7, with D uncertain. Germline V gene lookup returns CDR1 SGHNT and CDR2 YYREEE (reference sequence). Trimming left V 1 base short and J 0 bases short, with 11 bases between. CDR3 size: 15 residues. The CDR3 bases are TGTGCCAGCAGCTTGAGCAGCGCGAGCTCCTACGAGCAGTACTTC. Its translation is CASSLSSASSYEQYF.

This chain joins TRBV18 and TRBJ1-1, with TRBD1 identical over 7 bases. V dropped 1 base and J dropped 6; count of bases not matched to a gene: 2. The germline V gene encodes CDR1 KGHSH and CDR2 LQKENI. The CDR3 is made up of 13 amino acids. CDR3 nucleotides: TGTGCCAGCTCACCACATACAGGGGCTGAAGCTTTCTTT. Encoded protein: CASSPHTGAEAFF.

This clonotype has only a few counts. DNA of the CDR3: TGTGCCTGCCGGGGCACAGGGGCCAACTATGGCTACACCTTC. This sequence encodes CACRGTGANYGYTF. This chain links TRBV28 with TRBJ1-2; 7 nucleotides match TRBD1. The CDR3 has 14 residues. Germline lookup yields CDR1 MDHEN and CDR2 SYDVKM. V lost 11 bases and J lost 2; bases outside the gene matches: 11.

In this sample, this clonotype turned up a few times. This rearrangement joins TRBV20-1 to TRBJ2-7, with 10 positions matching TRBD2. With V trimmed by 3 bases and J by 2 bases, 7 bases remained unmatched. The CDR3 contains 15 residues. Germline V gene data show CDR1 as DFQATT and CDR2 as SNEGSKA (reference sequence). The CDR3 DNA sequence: TGCAGTGCTAGGCAACTAGCGGGGAACCCCTACGAGCAGTACTTC. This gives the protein CSARQLAGNPYEQYF.

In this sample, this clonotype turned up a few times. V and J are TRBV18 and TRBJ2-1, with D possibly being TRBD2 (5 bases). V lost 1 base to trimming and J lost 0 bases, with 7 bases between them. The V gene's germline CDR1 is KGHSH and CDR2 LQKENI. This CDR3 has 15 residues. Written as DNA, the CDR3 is TGTGCCAGCTCACCACAGAGCGGCTCCTACAATGAGCAGTTCTTC. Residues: CASSPQSGSYNEQFF. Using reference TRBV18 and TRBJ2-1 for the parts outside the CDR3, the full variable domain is NAGVMQNPRHLVRRRGQEARLRCSPMKGHSHVYWYRQLPEEGLKFMVYLQKENIIDESGMPKERFSAEFPKEGPSILRIQQVVRGDSAAYFCASSPQSGSYNEQFFGPGTRLTVL.

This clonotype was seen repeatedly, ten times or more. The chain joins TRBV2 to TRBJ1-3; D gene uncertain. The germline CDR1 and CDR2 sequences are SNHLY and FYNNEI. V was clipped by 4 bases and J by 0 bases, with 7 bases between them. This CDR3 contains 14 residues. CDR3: CASSVPSSGNTIYF. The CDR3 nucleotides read TGTGCCAGCAGTGTGCCGAGCTCTGGAAACACCATATATTTT. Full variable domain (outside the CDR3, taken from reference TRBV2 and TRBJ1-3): EPEVTQTPSHQVTQMGQEVILRCVPISNHLYFYWYRQILGQKVEFLVSFYNNEISEKSEIFDDQFSVERPDGSNFTLKIRSTKLEDSAMYFCASSVPSSGNTIYFGEGSWLTVV.

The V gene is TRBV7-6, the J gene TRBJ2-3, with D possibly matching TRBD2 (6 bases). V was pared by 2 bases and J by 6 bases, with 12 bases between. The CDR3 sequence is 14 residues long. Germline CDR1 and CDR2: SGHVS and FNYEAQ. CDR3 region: CASSLTPGRDTQYF. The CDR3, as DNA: TGTGCCAGCAGCTTAACCCCAGGGAGGGATACGCAGTATTTT. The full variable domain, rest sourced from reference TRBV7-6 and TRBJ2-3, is GAGVSQSPRYKVTKRGQDVALRCDPISGHVSLYWYRQALGQGPEFLTYFNYEAQQDKSGLPNDRFSAERPEGSISTLTIQRTEQRDSAMYRCASSLTPGRDTQYFGPGTRLTVL.

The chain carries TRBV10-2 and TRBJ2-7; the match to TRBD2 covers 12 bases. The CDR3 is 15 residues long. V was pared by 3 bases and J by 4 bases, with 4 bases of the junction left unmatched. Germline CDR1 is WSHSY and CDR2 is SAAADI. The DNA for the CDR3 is TGCGCCAGCAGTGAAAGGACTAGCGGGAAATACGAGCAGTACTTC. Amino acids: CASSERTSGKYEQYF.

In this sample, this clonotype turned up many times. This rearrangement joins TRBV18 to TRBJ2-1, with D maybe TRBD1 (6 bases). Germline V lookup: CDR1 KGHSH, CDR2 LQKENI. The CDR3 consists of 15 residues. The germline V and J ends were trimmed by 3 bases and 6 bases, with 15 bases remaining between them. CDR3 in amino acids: CASSPVAGTFNEQFF. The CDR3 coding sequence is TGTGCCAGCTCACCGGTCGCAGGGACATTCAATGAGCAGTTCTTC.

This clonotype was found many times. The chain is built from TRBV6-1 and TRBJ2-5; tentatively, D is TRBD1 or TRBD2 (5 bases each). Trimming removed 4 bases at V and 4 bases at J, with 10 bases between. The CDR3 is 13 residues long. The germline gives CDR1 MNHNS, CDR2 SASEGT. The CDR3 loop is CASSVPGTETQYF. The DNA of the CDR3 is TGTGCCAGCAGTGTGCCCGGGACAGAGACCCAGTACTTC.

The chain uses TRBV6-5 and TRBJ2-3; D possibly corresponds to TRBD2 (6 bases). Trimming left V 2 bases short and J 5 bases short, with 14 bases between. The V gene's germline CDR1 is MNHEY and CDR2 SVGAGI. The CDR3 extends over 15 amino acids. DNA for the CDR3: TGTGCCAGCAGTTACGGCGGGGCGTACATAGATACGCAGTATTTT. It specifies CASSYGGAYIDTQYF.

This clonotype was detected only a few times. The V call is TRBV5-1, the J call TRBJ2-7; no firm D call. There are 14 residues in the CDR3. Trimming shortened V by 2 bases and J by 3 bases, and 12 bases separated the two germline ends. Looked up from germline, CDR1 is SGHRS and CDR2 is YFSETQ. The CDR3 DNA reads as TGCGCCAGCAGCTTAGGGCTAGTTAGCTACGAGCAGTACTTC. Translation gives CASSLGLVSYEQYF.

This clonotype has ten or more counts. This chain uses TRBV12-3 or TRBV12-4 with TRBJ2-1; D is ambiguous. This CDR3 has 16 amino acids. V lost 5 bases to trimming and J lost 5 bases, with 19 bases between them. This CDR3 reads CASSTRFDSRDNEQFF. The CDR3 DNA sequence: TGTGCCAGCAGTACTCGTTTCGACTCAAGGGACAATGAGCAGTTCTTC.

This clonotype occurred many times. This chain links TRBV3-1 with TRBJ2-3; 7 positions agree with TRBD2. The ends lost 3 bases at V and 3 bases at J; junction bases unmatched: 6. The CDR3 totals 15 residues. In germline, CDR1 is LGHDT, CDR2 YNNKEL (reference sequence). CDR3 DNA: TGTGCCAGCAGCCACCCAGCGGGACTTACAGATACGCAGTATTTT. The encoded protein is CASSHPAGLTDTQYF.

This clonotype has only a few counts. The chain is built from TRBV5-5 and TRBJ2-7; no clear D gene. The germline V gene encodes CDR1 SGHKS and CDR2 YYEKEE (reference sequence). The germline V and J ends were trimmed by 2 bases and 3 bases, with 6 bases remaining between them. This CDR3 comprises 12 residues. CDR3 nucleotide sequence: TGTGCCAGCAGCTTTTCGATCTACGAGCAGTACTTC. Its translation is CASSFSIYEQYF.

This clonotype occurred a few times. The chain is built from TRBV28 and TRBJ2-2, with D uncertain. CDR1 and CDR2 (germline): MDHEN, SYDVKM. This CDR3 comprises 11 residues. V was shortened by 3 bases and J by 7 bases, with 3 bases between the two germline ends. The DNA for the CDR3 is TGTGCCAGCAGTTTGTACGGGGAGCTGTTTTTT. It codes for CASSLYGELFF.

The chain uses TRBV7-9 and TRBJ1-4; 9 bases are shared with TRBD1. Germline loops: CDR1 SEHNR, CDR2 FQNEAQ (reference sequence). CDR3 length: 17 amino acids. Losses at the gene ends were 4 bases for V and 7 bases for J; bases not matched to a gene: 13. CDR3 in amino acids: CASSSDRGLQGGEKLFF. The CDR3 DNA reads TGTGCCAGCAGCTCGGACAGGGGCCTACAGGGGGGTGAAAAACTGTTTTTT.

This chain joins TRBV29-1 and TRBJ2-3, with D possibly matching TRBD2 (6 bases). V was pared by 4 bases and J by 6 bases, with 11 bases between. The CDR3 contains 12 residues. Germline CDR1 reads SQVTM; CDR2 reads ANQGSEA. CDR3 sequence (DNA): TGCAGCGTTGTTCGGGGGTCGGATACGCAGTATTTT. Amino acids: CSVVRGSDTQYF.

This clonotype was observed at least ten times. The CDR3 DNA is TGTGCCAGCAGCTTAGGGTCTAGCACAGATACGCAGTATTTT. Protein product: CASSLGSSTDTQYF. The rearrangement links TRBV7-2 to TRBJ2-3; D ambiguous. Germline V gene data show CDR1 as SGHTA and CDR2 as FQGNSA. The CDR3 consists of 14 residues. V gave up 1 base and J gave up 0 bases, with 5 bases separating them.

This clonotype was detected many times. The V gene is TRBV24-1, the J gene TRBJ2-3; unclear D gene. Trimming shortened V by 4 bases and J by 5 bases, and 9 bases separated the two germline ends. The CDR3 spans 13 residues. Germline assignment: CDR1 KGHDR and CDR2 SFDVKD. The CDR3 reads CATSDPTGDTQYF. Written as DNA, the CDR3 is TGTGCCACCAGTGACCCGACGGGAGATACGCAGTATTTT.